Sequencing of this T cell receptor (beta chain) was carried out in a study of blood T cell repertoires in COVID-19. Looked up from germline, CDR1 is MNHEY and CDR2 is SVGEGT. This CDR3 region has 11 residues. Trimming pared 5 bases from V and 7 bases from J, leaving 8 bases between. This clone was seen only once. Profiling relied on immunoSEQ multiplex PCR, and the TCRdb table lists in-frame clones only, not all of them. Among about 180,000 clones listed, roughly 90% were seen once. The material sequenced was peripheral blood. The chain combines TRBV6-2 or TRBV6-3 with TRBJ2-5; D remains unclear. The TCR sequence derives from a man in his 70s with active or convalescent COVID-19. This CDR3 is CASSEVWTQYF. The CDR3 nucleotides read TGTGCCAGCAGTGAGGTTTGGACCCAGTACTTC.